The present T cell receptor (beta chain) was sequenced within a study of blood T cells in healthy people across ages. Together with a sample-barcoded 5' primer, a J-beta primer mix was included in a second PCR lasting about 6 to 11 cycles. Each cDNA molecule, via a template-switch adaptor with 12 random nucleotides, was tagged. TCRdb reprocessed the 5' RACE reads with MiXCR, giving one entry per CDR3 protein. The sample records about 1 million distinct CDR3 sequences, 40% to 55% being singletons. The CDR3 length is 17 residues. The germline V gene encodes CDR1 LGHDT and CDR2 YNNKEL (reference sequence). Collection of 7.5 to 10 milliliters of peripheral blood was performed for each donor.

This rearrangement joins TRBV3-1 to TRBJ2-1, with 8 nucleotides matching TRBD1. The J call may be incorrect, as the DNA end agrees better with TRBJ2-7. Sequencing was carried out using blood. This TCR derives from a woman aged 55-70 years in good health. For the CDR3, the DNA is TGTGCCAGCAGCCAATACAACTTCGAGACAGGGGTCCTCGAGCAGTACTTC. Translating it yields CASSQYNFETGVLEQYF.